The clone carrying this TCR beta chain was observed many times. Its specificity is unknown. CDR3 length equals 15 residues. Germline V lookup: CDR1 SGHTA, CDR2 FQGNSA. Trimming removed 6 bases at V and 3 bases at J, with 15 bases between. TCRdb analysed the RT-PCR reads with MiXCR anew, one entry per CDR3 protein. The sample lists 550,000 to 800,000 distinct CDR3 sequences; about a sixth were seen once. The record originates from a study of response to subunit inactivated influenza vaccine. Findings and limits, study-wide: T cells newly recruited by each seasonal influenza vaccination are few, the authors suggested.

The V call is TRBV7-2, the J call TRBJ1-5, with a weak D call TRBD1 (6 bases). This specimen was PBMCs from blood, taken 11 to 12 days after vaccination. This clonotype was sampled from a man aged 50 to 59 who received an inactivated influenza vaccine. CDR3 bases: TGTGCCAGCAGACTAAACAGGGCTTCCAATCAGCCCCAGCATTTT. Translating gives CASRLNRASNQPQHF. Filled out from reference TRBV7-2 and TRBJ1-5, the complete variable domain reads GAGVSQSPSNKVTEKGKDVELRCDPISGHTALYWYRQSLGQGLEFLIYFQGNSAPDKSGLPSDRFSAERTGGSVSTLTIQRTQQEDSAVYLCASRLNRASNQPQHFGDGTRLSIL.